This is a list of T cell receptor beta chains from one sample in a study of identical twins. TCRdb analysed the 5' RACE reads with MiXCR anew, one entry per CDR3 protein. The profile shows about 450,000 distinct CDR3 sequences, about a fifth of them singletons. The sample consisted of naive T cells sorted from blood. The receptors here all came from a man between 50 and 59 years old in good health. Each CDR3 is given with its conserved first and last residue. Each record gives: clone size, J gene, D gene, V gene, CDR3 protein, CDR3 DNA. The D gene is left open where the match is weak. Some rows mark clone size as missing; the rest say once, few, many or name a class of expanded clone.

NA	TRBJ1-1	NA	TRBV12-3/TRBV12-4	CASRLTGINTEAFF	TGTGCCAGCAGGCTGACGGGGATTAACACTGAAGCTTTCTTT
few	TRBJ2-5	TRBD2	TRBV24-1	CATSEGLAADRRETQYF	TGTGCCACCAGTGAAGGACTAGCGGCTGACAGGCGGGAGACCCAGTACTTC
few	TRBJ1-2	NA	TRBV19	CASKKGYYGYTF	TGTGCCAGTAAAAAAGGATATTATGGCTACACCTTC
NA	TRBJ1-2	NA	TRBV7-2	CASSLMNLGNYGYTF	TGTGCCAGCAGCTTGATGAATCTGGGTAACTATGGCTACACCTTC
NA	TRBJ2-5	TRBD1	TRBV29-1	CSAAAGTGQETQYF	TGCAGCGCCGCGGCGGGGACAGGTCAAGAGACCCAGTACTTC
many	TRBJ2-5	NA	TRBV9	CASSVEVRGETQYF	TGTGCCAGCAGCGTAGAAGTTCGGGGAGAGACCCAGTACTTC
many	TRBJ1-2	NA	TRBV20-1	CSARDLSGGYTF	TGCAGTGCTAGAGATCTCTCTGGTGGCTACACCTTC
NA	TRBJ2-3	TRBD1	TRBV18	CASSPSTGADTQYF	TGTGCCAGCTCACCTTCGACAGGGGCAGATACGCAGTATTTT
many	TRBJ1-2	NA	TRBV20-1	CSARDRGPNYGYTF	TGCAGTGCTAGAGATAGAGGGCCTAACTATGGCTACACCTTC
many	TRBJ1-1	NA	TRBV12-3/TRBV12-4	CASSLSGAETEAFF	TGTGCCAGCAGTTTGTCAGGGGCGGAAACTGAAGCTTTCTTT
NA	TRBJ1-1	NA	TRBV7-6	CASSLGTDTEAFF	TGTGCCAGCAGCTTAGGGACAGACACTGAAGCTTTCTTT
NA	TRBJ2-5	NA	TRBV20-1	CSARGSGLETQYF	TGCAGTGCTAGGGGGTCAGGGTTGGAGACCCAGTACTTC
NA	TRBJ2-4	TRBD1	TRBV29-1	CSVDRGPKNIQYF	TGCAGCGTGGACAGGGGTCCCAAAAACATTCAGTACTTC
few	TRBJ1-5	NA	TRBV20-1	CSARAGAQWQPQHF	TGCAGTGCTAGAGCCGGGGCTCAATGGCAGCCCCAGCATTTT
many	TRBJ2-7	NA	TRBV7-9	CASSTRFYEQYF	TGTGCCAGCAGCACCCGATTTTACGAGCAGTACTTC
NA	TRBJ1-3	NA	TRBV4-1	CASSQVGRVRSGNTIYF	TGCGCCAGCAGCCAAGTCGGCAGGGTACGCTCTGGAAACACCATATATTTT
NA	TRBJ2-3	NA	TRBV7-9	CASRSLADTQYF	TGTGCCAGCAGATCCTTGGCGGATACGCAGTATTTT
few	TRBJ2-3	TRBD1	TRBV5-6	CASSFYRGPDTQYF	TGTGCCAGCAGCTTCTACAGGGGCCCAGATACGCAGTATTTT
many	TRBJ2-2	NA	TRBV29-1	CSVGGRGIAGELFF	TGCAGCGTTGGTGGCAGGGGTATTGCCGGGGAGCTGTTTTTT
few	TRBJ2-5	TRBD2	TRBV20-1	CSALPAGAETQYF	TGCAGTGCCCTCCCAGCGGGAGCGGAGACCCAGTACTTC
few	TRBJ1-5	NA	TRBV5-5	CASSFGRSNQPQHF	TGTGCCAGCAGCTTTGGCCGTAGCAATCAGCCCCAGCATTTT
many	TRBJ2-7	TRBD2	TRBV9	CASSAGLEGYEQYF	TGTGCCAGCAGCGCGGGACTAGAGGGCTACGAGCAGTACTTC
NA	TRBJ2-7	NA	TRBV20-1	CSGVKGSYEQYF	TGCAGTGGGGTGAAGGGGTCCTACGAGCAGTACTTC
once	TRBJ2-3	TRBD2	TRBV6-2/TRBV6-3	CASSYESGGPDTQYF	TGTGCCAGCAGTTACGAGTCGGGAGGGCCAGATACGCAGTATTTT
many	TRBJ2-2	TRBD2	TRBV11-1	CASSSSGSGVAGELFF	TGTGCCAGCAGCTCCTCAGGGAGCGGGGTTGCCGGGGAGCTGTTTTTT
many	TRBJ2-7	NA	TRBV7-2	CASSLGAELYEQYF	TGTGCCAGCAGCTTAGGGGCGGAACTCTACGAGCAGTACTTC
NA	TRBJ2-1	TRBD2	TRBV27	CASRPNPTLAGGEQFF	TGTGCCAGCAGACCTAACCCGACGCTAGCGGGAGGGGAGCAGTTCTTC
many	TRBJ2-5	TRBD1	TRBV4-3	CASSLGGQGPPAQYF	TGCGCCAGCAGCCTTGGGGGACAGGGGCCGCCGGCCCAGTACTTC
NA	TRBJ1-2	NA	TRBV16	CASSQSRGGGYTF	TGTGCCAGCAGCCAATCGAGAGGGGGTGGCTACACCTTC
many	TRBJ1-6	NA	TRBV20-1	CSARDTNNSPLHF	TGCAGTGCTAGAGATACTAATAATTCACCCCTCCACTTT